Sequencing of this T cell receptor (beta chain) was carried out in a study of shared clonotypes between healthy human individuals. Using immunoSEQ multiplex PCR, the repertoire was profiled, and TCRdb retains in-frame clones only, with some absent. The sample contains about 580,000 clones, roughly 98% of which appear only once. This clone was observed once. The naive CD8 fraction comprised CD45RO-negative cells positively selected for CCR7 and excluded terminally differentiated effector memory CD45RA+ cells. The study enrolled healthy HIV-negative adults without recent acute infections or vaccinations as donors. Germline V gene data show CDR1 as SGHAT and CDR2 as FQNNGV. This CDR3 contains 15 residues. After removal of 4 bases from V and 3 bases from J, the junction contained 8 bases not matched to a gene.

Sequencing was done on a sample of naive CD8+ T cells sorted from blood. V gene TRBV11-2 combines with J gene TRBJ2-7, with 8 bases identical to TRBD1. The sequence was obtained from a man aged 30 to 39 in good health. The CDR3 coding sequence is TGTGCCAGCAGCTCATACGACAGGGGACACTACGAGCAGTACTTC. This sequence encodes CASSSYDRGHYEQYF.